The 31 T cell receptor beta chains given below trace back to one sample, sequenced in a study of T-cell reconstitution after alpha-beta-depleted transplantation in children. Unique molecular identifiers were used in preparing the TCRbeta library. MiXCR, applied by TCRdb to the PCR reads, yields one record per CDR3 protein. Of approximately 400,000 distinct CDR3 sequences listed, around 9.9% are singletons. This material consisted of PBMCs from the stem cell graft donor, taken from the stem cell graft. The receptor source for this set is a human donor who donated a stem cell graft to a child with acute myeloid leukemia.

The rearrangement joins TRBV15 to TRBJ2-7, with D unresolved. The germline V gene encodes CDR1 LNHNV and CDR2 YYDKDF (reference sequence). V lost 0 bases, J lost 7 bases, and 10 bases lay in between. This CDR3 spans 13 amino acids. The CDR3 DNA reads TGTGCCACCAGCAGAGATAGTGTCCGGGAGCAGTACGTC. Protein product: CATSRDSVREQYV.

This clonotype was found a few times. The rearrangement uses TRBV25-1 and TRBJ2-3; possible D gene TRBD2, 5 bases. Germline loops: CDR1 MGHDK, CDR2 SYGVNS. CDR3 length equals 14 residues. V lost 5 bases, J lost 0 bases, and 9 bases lay in between. CDR3 residues: CASSPWTSTDTQYF. The CDR3 nucleotides are TGTGCCAGCAGTCCATGGACTAGCACAGATACGCAGTATTTT.

The J gene is TRBJ2-7, the V gene TRBV9; the D gene is possibly TRBD2 (6 bases). The V and J ends lost 0 bases and 3 bases respectively, with 10 bases between them. Germline-derived CDR1 and CDR2 are SGDLS and YYNGEE. This CDR3 has 14 residues. Written as DNA, the CDR3 is TGTGCCAGCAGCGTAGACCCAGCGGGCTACGAGCAGTACTTC. Translated: CASSVDPAGYEQYF.

This clonotype was recorded a few times. The genes are TRBV11-3 and TRBJ2-1, with D possibly matching TRBD1 (6 bases). V gave up 1 base and J gave up 5 bases, with 15 bases separating them. The germline V gene encodes CDR1 SGHNT and CDR2 YENEEA. CDR3 length: 16 residues. For the CDR3, the DNA is TGTGCCAGCAGCTTAGTGGGCGGCCAGGGGAACAATGAGCAGTTCTTC. It encodes CASSLVGGQGNNEQFF.

The V gene is TRBV11-2, the J gene TRBJ2-3, with TRBD2 identical over 10 bases. CDR1 is SGHAT, CDR2 FQNNGV, per germline. The CDR3 covers 15 residues. The ends lost 6 bases at V and 2 bases at J; junction bases unmatched: 5. CDR3: CASRTLAGNTDTQYF. CDR3 DNA: TGTGCCAGCAGGACACTAGCGGGAAACACAGATACGCAGTATTTT. The variable domain in full, completed from reference TRBV11-2 and TRBJ2-3, reads EAGVAQSPRYKIIEKRQSVAFWCNPISGHATLYWYQQILGQGPKLLIQFQNNGVVDDSQLPKDRFSAERLKGVDSTLKIQPAKLEDSAVYLCASRTLAGNTDTQYFGPGTRLTVL.

In its sample, this clonotype was seen a few times. The CDR3 region has the DNA TGTGCCAGCAGCTTGGACGGCGGGACTAATTCACCCCTCCACTTT. Amino acids: CASSLDGGTNSPLHF. The chain is built from TRBV5-6 and TRBJ1-6; possibly TRBD1 for D (5 bases). Trimming left V 0 bases short and J 6 bases short, with 10 bases between. The CDR3 contains 15 residues. Germline loops: CDR1 SGHDT, CDR2 YYEEEE.

This chain uses TRBV2 with TRBJ2-3; TRBD2 aligns across 10 bases. J gave up 8 bases and V 2 bases, and 10 bases lay outside the gene matches. This CDR3 has 16 residues. Germline values: CDR1 SNHLY, CDR2 FYNNEI. For the CDR3, the DNA is TGTGCCAGCAGTGAAATCCAGCGGGGGGGTAGGGTTACGCAGTATTTT. Translation gives CASSEIQRGGRVTQYF.

The chain uses TRBV30 and TRBJ1-4; D is possibly TRBD1 (5 bases). The V and J ends lost 0 bases and 3 bases respectively, with 8 bases between them. CDR1 and CDR2 (germline): GTSNPN, SVGIG (reference sequence). The CDR3 is 14 residues long. For the CDR3, the DNA is TGTGCCTGGAGTGTCCGCAGGGCTAATGAAAAACTGTTTTTT. Protein product: CAWSVRRANEKLFF.

This clonotype has a handful of counts. The rearrangement links TRBV5-1 to TRBJ2-7; tentatively, D is TRBD1 (6 bases). There are 15 residues in the CDR3. Germline V gene sequence: CDR1 SGHRS, CDR2 YFSETQ. Trimming removed 0 bases from V and 2 bases from J, with 12 bases in between. CDR3 protein: CASSLEAGAPYEQYF. CDR3 DNA: TGCGCCAGCAGCTTGGAGGCAGGGGCGCCCTACGAGCAGTACTTC.

The gene calls are TRBV6-1 and TRBJ2-6; D unresolved. Germline V gene data show CDR1 as MNHNS and CDR2 as SASEGT. V lost 2 bases, J lost 11 bases, and 7 bases lay in between. The CDR3 covers 12 residues. The DNA for the CDR3 is TGTGCCAGCAGTGAATATGGGGACGTCCTGACTTTC. Translating it yields CASSEYGDVLTF.

This sequence joins TRBV7-9 and TRBJ2-7; D gene uncertain. Germline V gene lookup returns CDR1 SEHNR and CDR2 FQNEAQ (reference sequence). The CDR3 is made up of 12 amino acids. V lost 3 bases, J lost 3 bases, and 6 bases lay in between. CDR3 residues: CASSFGNYEQYV. In DNA form, the CDR3 reads TGTGCCAGCAGCTTTGGCAACTACGAGCAGTACGTC.

The chain is built from TRBV16 and TRBJ2-1, with TRBD2 matching 7 bases. The CDR3 consists of 16 residues. V shed 4 bases, J shed 5 bases, and the junction held 11 bases outside the gene matches. Germline-derived CDR1 and CDR2 are KGHSY and FQNENV. The CDR3 coding sequence is TGTGCCAGCAGCCCGTATTTGGGACTACCCAACAATGAGCAGTTCTTC. Its protein is CASSPYLGLPNNEQFF.

This clonotype was seen more than once but under ten times. V is TRBV4-3 and J is TRBJ2-7; unclear D gene. The V end lost 1 base, the J end lost 0 bases, and 10 bases lay between the germline ends. The CDR3 is made up of 15 amino acids. Germline V gives CDR1 LGHNA, CDR2 YSLEER. The CDR3 sequence: CASSQGPDGSYEQYF. The CDR3 DNA reads as TGCGCCAGCAGCCAAGGACCGGACGGCTCCTACGAGCAGTACTTC.

The table lists this clonotype with a few counts. This chain joins TRBV4-1 and TRBJ1-5; D is possibly TRBD1 (6 bases). CDR1 MGHRA and CDR2 YSYEKL come from the germline V gene. This CDR3 spans 17 amino acids. V gave up 0 bases and J gave up 1 base, with 13 bases separating them. The CDR3 is CASSQEGAGLSNQPQHF. The DNA of the CDR3 is TGCGCCAGCAGCCAAGAGGGGGCGGGCCTCAGCAATCAGCCCCAGCATTTT.

The V call is TRBV10-3, the J call TRBJ1-1; D is unresolved. The ends were cut back, 10 bases at V and 1 base at J, with 16 bases in the middle. The CDR3 is 14 amino acids. Germline CDR1 is ENHRY and CDR2 is SYGVKD. The CDR3, as DNA: TGTGCCACCAGCCCCGGTCTTCGGAACACTGAAGCTTTCTTT. It encodes CATSPGLRNTEAFF.

This clonotype was observed many times. The chain combines TRBV21-1 with TRBJ1-6; the table's TRBD1 call for D was not verified on the DNA. TRBV21-1 is described as a pseudogene. The CDR3 has 17 residues. The CDR3 protein is CASSKVVRTGSNSPLHF. The CDR3 region has the DNA TGTGCCAGCAGCAAAGTCGTGCGGACAGGGTCTAATTCACCCCTCCACTTT.

This sequence joins TRBV29-1 and TRBJ2-2; D may be TRBD2 (5 bases). Germline V gene sequence: CDR1 SQVTM, CDR2 ANQGSEA. The V gene lost 4 bases and the J gene lost 6 bases, with 12 bases spanning the gap. The CDR3 consists of 13 residues. CDR3 residues: CSVALGVAGELFF. The CDR3 DNA sequence: TGCAGCGTTGCCCTCGGGGTCGCCGGGGAGCTGTTTTTT.

This sequence joins TRBV20-1 and TRBJ2-7, with TRBD2 identical over 12 bases. CDR1 DFQATT and CDR2 SNEGSKA come from the germline V gene (reference sequence). The junction had 6 bases not matched to a gene; V was cut back by 3 bases and J by 0 bases. This CDR3 comprises 16 residues. This chain's CDR3 is CSASASGRGISYEQYF. DNA for the CDR3: TGCAGTGCTAGTGCTAGCGGGAGGGGAATCTCCTACGAGCAGTACTTC.

V is TRBV29-1 and J is TRBJ1-1, with D possibly being TRBD1 (6 bases). V was pared by 6 bases and J by 6 bases, with 8 bases between. CDR1 and CDR2 (germline): SQVTM, ANQGSEA. The CDR3 runs 10 residues. CDR3 in amino acids: CSVRQAEAFF. The CDR3 nucleotides are TGCAGCGTCAGACAGGCTGAAGCTTTCTTT.

The rearrangement uses TRBV5-1 and TRBJ2-6, with TRBD1 matching over 7 bases. The CDR3 sequence is 19 residues long. Unmatched junction bases numbered 11, after V lost 2 bases and J lost 0 bases. Germline-derived CDR1 and CDR2 are SGHRS and YFSETQ. CDR3 DNA: TGCGCCAGCAGCTTCCCCCTCCGAGGGGGCAACTCTGGGGCCAACGTCCTGACTTTC. The encoded protein is CASSFPLRGGNSGANVLTF.

This clonotype was counted at least ten times. The chain carries TRBV29-1 and TRBJ2-3; TRBD2 matches 9 bases. V was pared by 6 bases and J by 0 bases, with 4 bases of the junction left unmatched. Per the germline V gene, CDR1 is SQVTM and CDR2 is ANQGSEA. The CDR3 consists of 14 residues. CDR3 protein: CSVPTSGSTDTQYF. CDR3 in DNA: TGCAGCGTACCGACTAGCGGTAGCACAGATACGCAGTATTTT.

The chain recombines TRBV20-1 with TRBJ2-7, with TRBD2 identical over 11 bases. This CDR3 contains 14 residues. The J segment lost 3 bases and the V segment lost 6 bases, leaving 7 bases of the junction unmatched. Germline CDR1 DFQATT, CDR2 SNEGSKA (reference sequence). For the CDR3, the DNA is TGCAGTGCCGCAGGGACTAGCGGAATCTACGAGCAGTACGTC. It specifies CSAAGTSGIYEQYV.

The sample holds many counts of this clonotype. This rearrangement joins TRBV29-1 to TRBJ1-1; D perhaps matches TRBD1 (5 bases). From germline, CDR1 is SQVTM and CDR2 ANQGSEA. The CDR3 sequence is 12 residues long. V lost 1 base to trimming and J lost 3 bases, with 6 bases between them. This CDR3 is CSVEVGDTEAFF. CDR3 coding DNA: TGCAGCGTTGAAGTAGGGGACACTGAAGCTTTCTTT.

This clonotype was seen ten or more times. The chain joins TRBV9 to TRBJ2-1, with 8 positions matching TRBD2. The V gene end was trimmed by 3 bases and the J gene end by 6 bases; junction bases not matched to a gene: 5. The CDR3 covers 14 residues. Germline V gene lookup returns CDR1 SGDLS and CDR2 YYNGEE. CDR3 amino acids: CASSEGTSFNEQFF. The CDR3, as DNA: TGTGCCAGCAGCGAGGGGACTAGTTTCAATGAGCAGTTCTTC.

The table lists this clonotype with many counts. This chain connects TRBV4-1 to TRBJ1-1; D is uncertain. Germline CDR1 and CDR2: MGHRA and YSYEKL. The CDR3 contains 14 residues. The V gene lost 1 base and the J gene lost 0 bases, with 6 bases spanning the gap. Here the CDR3 DNA reads TGCGCCAGCAGCCAAGTACCGTTGAACACTGAAGCTTTCTTT. Its protein is CASSQVPLNTEAFF.

CDR3 DNA: TGTGCCATCAGTGAAAAACCGGACTTCGAGCAGTACGTC. This gives the protein CAISEKPDFEQYV. The chain joins TRBV10-3 to TRBJ2-7, with D possibly being TRBD2 (5 bases). CDR3 size: 13 residues. Germline-derived CDR1 and CDR2 are ENHRY and SYGVKD. V was shortened by 3 bases and J by 6 bases, with 12 bases between the two germline ends.

This clonotype was detected a few times. This chain links TRBV10-3 with TRBJ2-7, with 10 bases fitting TRBD1. The CDR3 extends over 14 amino acids. The V gene's germline CDR1 is ENHRY and CDR2 SYGVKD. Trimming removed 6 bases from V and 2 bases from J; junction bases left unmatched: 4. This CDR3 reads CAISQGQGAYEQYF. The DNA of the CDR3 is TGTGCCATCAGCCAAGGACAGGGGGCCTACGAGCAGTACTTC.

This clonotype was detected a few times. The chain is built from TRBV7-3 and TRBJ2-2; D unresolved. This CDR3 spans 17 amino acids. V lost 0 bases, J lost 0 bases, and 11 bases lay in between. In germline, CDR1 is SGHTA, CDR2 FQGTGA. CDR3 protein: CASSLTRRVTNTGELFF. DNA of the CDR3: TGTGCCAGCAGCTTAACGCGGAGAGTAACGAACACCGGGGAGCTGTTTTTT.

V and J are TRBV29-1 and TRBJ2-2, with D unresolved. The CDR3 runs to 16 residues. Germline V gene lookup returns CDR1 SQVTM and CDR2 ANQGSEA. V was clipped by 4 bases and J by 3 bases, with 18 bases between them. The CDR3 sequence: CSVALMAPDYTGELFF. DNA of the CDR3: TGCAGCGTTGCTCTTATGGCCCCGGATTACACCGGGGAGCTGTTTTTT.

In its sample, this clonotype was seen many times. The chain uses TRBV27 and TRBJ1-2; 7 positions agree with TRBD1. CDR3 length equals 14 residues. CDR1 is MNHEY and CDR2 is SMNVEV in the germline V gene (reference sequence). Germline trimming cut 2 bases from V and 7 bases from J; bases unmatched to any gene: 7. The CDR3 sequence: CASSLAQGFGGYTF. CDR3 DNA: TGTGCCAGCAGTTTAGCACAGGGGTTCGGTGGCTACACCTTC.

This clonotype was counted only a few times. The V call is TRBV15, the J call TRBJ2-5; no clear D. This CDR3 has 13 amino acids. Trimming pared 1 base from V and 3 bases from J, leaving 6 bases between. Looked up from germline, CDR1 is LNHNV and CDR2 is YYDKDF (reference sequence). This CDR3 reads CATSRGAEETQYF. The CDR3 DNA is TGTGCCACCAGCAGAGGGGCAGAAGAGACCCAGTACTTC.